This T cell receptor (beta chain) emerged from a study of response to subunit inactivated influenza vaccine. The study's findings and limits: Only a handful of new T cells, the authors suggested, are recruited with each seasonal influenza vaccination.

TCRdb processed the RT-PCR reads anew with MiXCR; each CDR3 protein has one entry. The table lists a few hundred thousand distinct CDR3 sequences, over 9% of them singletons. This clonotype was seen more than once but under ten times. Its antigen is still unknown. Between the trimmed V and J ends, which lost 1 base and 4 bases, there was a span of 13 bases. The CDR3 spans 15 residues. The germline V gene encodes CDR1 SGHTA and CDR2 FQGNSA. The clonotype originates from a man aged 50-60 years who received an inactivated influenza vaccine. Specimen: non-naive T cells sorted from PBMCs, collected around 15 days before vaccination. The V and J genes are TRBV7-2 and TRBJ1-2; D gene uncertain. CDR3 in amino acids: CASSLDPGLSYGYTF. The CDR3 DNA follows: TGTGCCAGCAGCTTAGATCCGGGGTTAAGCTATGGCTACACCTTC.